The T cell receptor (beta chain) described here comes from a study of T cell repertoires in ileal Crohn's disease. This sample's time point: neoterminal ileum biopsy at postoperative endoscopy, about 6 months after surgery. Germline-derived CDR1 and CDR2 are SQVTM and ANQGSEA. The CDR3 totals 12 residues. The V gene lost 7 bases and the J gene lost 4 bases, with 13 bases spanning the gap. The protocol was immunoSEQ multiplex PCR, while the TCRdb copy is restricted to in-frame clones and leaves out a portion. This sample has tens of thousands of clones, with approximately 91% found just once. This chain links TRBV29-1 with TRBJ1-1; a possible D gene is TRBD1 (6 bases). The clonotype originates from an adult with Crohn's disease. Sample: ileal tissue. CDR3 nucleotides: TGCAGCGCCTGGGACACGGGCACTGAAGCTTTCTTT. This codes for CSAWDTGTEAFF. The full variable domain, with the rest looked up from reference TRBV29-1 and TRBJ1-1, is SAVISQKPSRDICQRGTSLTIQCQVDSQVTMMFWYRQQPGQSLTLIATANQGSEATYESGFVIDKFPISRPNLTFSTLTVSNMSPEDSSIYLCSAWDTGTEAFFGQGTRLTVV.